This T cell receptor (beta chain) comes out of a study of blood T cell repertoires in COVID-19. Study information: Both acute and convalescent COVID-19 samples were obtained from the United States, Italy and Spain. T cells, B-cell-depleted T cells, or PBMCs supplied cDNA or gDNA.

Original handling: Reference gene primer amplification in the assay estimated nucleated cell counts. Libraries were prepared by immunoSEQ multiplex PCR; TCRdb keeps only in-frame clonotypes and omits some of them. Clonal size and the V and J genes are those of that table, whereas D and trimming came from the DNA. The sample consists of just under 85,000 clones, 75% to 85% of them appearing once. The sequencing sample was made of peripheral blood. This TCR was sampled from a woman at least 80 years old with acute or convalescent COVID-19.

This CDR3 reads CASSPGTGGQPQHF. CDR3 coding DNA: TGTGCCAGCAGCCCGGGGACAGGGGGTCAGCCCCAGCATTTT. J is TRBJ1-5 and V is TRBV11-2, with TRBD1 identical over 11 bases. Per germline, CDR1 SGHAT and CDR2 FQNNGV. V shed 5 bases and J 6 bases; nucleotides not matched to a gene: 3. The CDR3 extends over 14 amino acids.